This TCR beta chain was observed in a study of T cells in localized non-small cell lung cancer. With regard to this clone: Its specificity is unknown.

TCRdb's copy holds only in-frame clones and misses some; the assay was immunoSEQ multiplex PCR. The table records approximately 35,000 clones, around 93% of them present only once. Study-wide results and caveats: As only one tumor region underwent sequencing, heterogeneity remains possible.

V was pared by 8 bases and J by 4 bases, with 14 bases between. The CDR3 is 12 amino acids. Germline-derived CDR1 and CDR2 are SQVTM and ANQGSEA. The clonotype comes from a man between 40 and 69 years old with stage II lung adenocarcinoma. The chain uses TRBV29-1 and TRBJ1-2; D possibly corresponds to TRBD1 (6 bases). Source: PBMCs, taken before any cancer treatment. CDR3 nucleotides: TGCAGCACACAGGGTGGCGGCTATGGCTACACCTTC. Residues: CSTQGGGYGYTF.